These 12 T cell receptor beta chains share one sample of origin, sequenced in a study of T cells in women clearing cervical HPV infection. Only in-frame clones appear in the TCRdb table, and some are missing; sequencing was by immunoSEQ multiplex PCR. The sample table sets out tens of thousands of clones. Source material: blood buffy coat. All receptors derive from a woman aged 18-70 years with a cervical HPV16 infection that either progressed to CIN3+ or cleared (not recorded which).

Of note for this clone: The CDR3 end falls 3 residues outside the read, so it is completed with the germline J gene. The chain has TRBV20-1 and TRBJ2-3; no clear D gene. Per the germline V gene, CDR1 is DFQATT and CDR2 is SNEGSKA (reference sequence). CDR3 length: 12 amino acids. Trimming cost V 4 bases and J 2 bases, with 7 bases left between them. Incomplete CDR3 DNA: TGCAGTGCTACGTTTATCACAGATACG. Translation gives CSATFITDT. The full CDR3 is CSATFITDTQYF.

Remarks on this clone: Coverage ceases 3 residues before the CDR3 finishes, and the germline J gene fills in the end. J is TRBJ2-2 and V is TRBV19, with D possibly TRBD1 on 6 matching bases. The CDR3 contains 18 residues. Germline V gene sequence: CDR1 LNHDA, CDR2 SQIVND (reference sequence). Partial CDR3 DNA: TGTGCCAGTAGTATCGATCACAGGGCCCCCTCTGGGGCCAACGTG. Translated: CASSIDHRAPSGANV. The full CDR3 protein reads CASSIDHRAPSGANVLFF. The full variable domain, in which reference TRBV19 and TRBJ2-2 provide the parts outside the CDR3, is DGGITQSPKYLFRKEGQNVTLSCEQNLNHDAMYWYRQDPGQGLRLIYYSQIVNDFQKGDIAEGYSVSREKKESFPLTVTSAQKNPTAFYLCASSIDHRAPSGANVLFFGEGSRLTVL.

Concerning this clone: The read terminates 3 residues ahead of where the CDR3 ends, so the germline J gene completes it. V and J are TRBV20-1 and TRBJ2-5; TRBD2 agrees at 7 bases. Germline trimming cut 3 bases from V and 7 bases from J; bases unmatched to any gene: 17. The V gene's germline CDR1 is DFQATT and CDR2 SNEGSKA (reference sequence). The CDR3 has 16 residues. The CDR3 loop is CSASRLAGQLAGTQYF. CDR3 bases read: TGCAGTGCTAGCCGCTTAGCGGGCCAACTCGCCGGGACC.

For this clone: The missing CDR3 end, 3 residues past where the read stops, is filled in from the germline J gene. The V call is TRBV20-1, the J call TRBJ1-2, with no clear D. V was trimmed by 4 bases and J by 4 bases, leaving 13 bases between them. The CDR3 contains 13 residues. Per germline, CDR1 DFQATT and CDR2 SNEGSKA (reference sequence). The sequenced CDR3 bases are TGCAGTGCTAATACGGGGAATGTCTATGGC. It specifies CSANTGNVYG. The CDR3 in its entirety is CSANTGNVYGYTF.

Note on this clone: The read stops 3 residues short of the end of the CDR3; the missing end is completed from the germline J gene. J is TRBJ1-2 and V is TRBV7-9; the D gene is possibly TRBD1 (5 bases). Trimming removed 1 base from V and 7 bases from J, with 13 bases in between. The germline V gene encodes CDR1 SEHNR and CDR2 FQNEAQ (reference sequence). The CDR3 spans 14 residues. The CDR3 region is CASSLDQGSFGYTF. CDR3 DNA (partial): TGTGCCAGCAGCTTAGATCAGGGCTCGTTTGGC. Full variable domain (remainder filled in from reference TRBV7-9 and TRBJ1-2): DTGVSQNPRHKITKRGQNVTFRCDPISEHNRLYWYRQTLGQGPEFLTYFQNEAQLEKSRLLSDRFSAERPKGSFSTLEIQRTEQGDSAMYLCASSLDQGSFGYTFGSGTRLTVV.

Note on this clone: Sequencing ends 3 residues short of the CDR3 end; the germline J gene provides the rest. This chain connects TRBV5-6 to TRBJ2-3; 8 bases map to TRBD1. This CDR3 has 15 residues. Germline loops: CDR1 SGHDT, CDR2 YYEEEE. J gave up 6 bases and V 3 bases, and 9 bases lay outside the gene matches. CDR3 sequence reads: CASSWGTGGGDTQYF. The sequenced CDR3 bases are TGTGCCAGCAGCTGGGGAACAGGGGGAGGTGATACG.

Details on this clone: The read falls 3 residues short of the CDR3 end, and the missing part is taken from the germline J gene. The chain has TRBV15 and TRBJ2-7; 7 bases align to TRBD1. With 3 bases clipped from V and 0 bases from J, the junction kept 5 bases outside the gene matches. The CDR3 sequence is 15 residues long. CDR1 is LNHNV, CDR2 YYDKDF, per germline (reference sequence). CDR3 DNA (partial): TGTGCCACCAGCAGCATCCGGGACAGCTCCTACGAG. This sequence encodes CATSSIRDSSYE. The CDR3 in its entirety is CATSSIRDSSYEQYF.

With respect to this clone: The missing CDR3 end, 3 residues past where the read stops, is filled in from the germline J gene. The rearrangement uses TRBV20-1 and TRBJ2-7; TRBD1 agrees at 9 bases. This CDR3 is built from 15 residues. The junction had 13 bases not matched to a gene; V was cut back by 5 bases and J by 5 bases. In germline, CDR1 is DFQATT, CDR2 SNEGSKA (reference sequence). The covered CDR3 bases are TGCAGTGCTCGTTGGGACAGGGAGATCCCCAACGAG. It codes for CSARWDREIPNE. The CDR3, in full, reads CSARWDREIPNEQYF.

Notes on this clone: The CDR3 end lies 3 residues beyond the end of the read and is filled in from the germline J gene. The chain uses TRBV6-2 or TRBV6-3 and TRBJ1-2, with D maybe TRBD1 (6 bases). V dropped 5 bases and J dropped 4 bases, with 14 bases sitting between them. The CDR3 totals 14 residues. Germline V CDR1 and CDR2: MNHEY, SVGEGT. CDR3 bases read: TGTGCCAGCAGTCCGCCGGACAGTTTCTATGGC. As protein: CASSPPDSFYG. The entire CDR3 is CASSPPDSFYGYTF.

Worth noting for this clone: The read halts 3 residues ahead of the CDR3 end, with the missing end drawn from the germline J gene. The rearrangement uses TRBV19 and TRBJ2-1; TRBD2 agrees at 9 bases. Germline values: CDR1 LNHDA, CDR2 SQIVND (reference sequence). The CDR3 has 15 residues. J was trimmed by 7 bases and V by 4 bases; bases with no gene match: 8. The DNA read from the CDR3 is TGTGCCAGTAGTACCACCGGGACTAGCCTTAATGAG. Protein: CASSTTGTSLNE. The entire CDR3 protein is CASSTTGTSLNEQFF.

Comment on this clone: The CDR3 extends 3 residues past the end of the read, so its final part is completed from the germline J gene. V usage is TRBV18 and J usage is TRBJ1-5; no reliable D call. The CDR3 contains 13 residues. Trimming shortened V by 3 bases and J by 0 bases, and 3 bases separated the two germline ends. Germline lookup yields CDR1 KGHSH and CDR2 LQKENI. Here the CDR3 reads CASSPYSNQPQHF. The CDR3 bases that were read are TGTGCCAGCTCACCCTATAGCAATCAGCCC.

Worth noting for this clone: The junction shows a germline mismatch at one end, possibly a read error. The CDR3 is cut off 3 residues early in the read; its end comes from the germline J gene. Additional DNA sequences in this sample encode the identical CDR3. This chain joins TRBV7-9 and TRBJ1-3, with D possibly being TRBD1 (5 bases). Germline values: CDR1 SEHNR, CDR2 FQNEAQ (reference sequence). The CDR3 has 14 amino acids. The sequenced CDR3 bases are TGTGCCAGCAGCTTGGCAGGGTCTGGAAACACT. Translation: CASSLAGSGNT. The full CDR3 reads CASSLAGSGNTIYF.